Described below is a single TCR beta chain sequence and its context. Sequencing used immunoSEQ multiplex PCR; TCRdb keeps in-frame clones, though not all of them. The sample lists about 170,000 clones, around 85% occurring once. The CDR3 spans 15 residues. V was clipped by 2 bases and J by 1 base, with 11 bases between them. From germline, CDR1 is MNHNS and CDR2 SASEGT. These data come from a study of blood T cell repertoires in COVID-19. Study context: PBMCs, B-cell-depleted T cells, or T cells provided the cDNA or gDNA that made up the material.

This clonotype originated in a man between 60 and 75 years old who had recovered from COVID-19. V gene TRBV6-1 combines with J gene TRBJ1-2; a weak D match, TRBD1 (6 bases). Source material: peripheral blood. The CDR3 DNA reads as TGTGCCAGCAGTGAACGCAGGGGTTTTAACTATGGCTACACCTTC. This gives the protein CASSERRGFNYGYTF.